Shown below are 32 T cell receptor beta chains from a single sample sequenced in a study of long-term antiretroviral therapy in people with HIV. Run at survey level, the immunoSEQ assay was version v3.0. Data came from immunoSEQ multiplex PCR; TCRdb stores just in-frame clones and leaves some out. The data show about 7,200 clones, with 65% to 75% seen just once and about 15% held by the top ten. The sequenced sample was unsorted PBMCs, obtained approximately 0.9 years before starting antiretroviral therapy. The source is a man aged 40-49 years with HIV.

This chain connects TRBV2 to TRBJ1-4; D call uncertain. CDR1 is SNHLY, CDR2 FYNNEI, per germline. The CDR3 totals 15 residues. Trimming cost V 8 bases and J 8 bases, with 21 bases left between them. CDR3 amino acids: CASSPVPTGREKLFF. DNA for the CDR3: TGTGCCAGCTCGCCAGTTCCGACGGGTAGGGAAAAACTGTTTTTT.

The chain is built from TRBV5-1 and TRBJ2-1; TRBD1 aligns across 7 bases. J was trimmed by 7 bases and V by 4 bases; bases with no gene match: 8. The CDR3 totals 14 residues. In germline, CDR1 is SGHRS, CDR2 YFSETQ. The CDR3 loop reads CASSVRQGWNEQFF. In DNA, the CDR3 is TGCGCCAGCAGCGTACGACAGGGATGGAATGAGCAGTTCTTC. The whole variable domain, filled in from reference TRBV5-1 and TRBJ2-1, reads KAGVTQTPRYLIKTRGQQVTLSCSPISGHRSVSWYQQTPGQGLQFLFEYFSETQRNKGNFPGRFSGRQFSNSRSEMNVSTLELGDSALYLCASSVRQGWNEQFFGPGTRLTVL.

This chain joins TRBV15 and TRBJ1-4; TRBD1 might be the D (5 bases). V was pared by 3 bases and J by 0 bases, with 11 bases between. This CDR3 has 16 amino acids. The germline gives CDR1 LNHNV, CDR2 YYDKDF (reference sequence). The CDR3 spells CATSRFTGPTNEKLFF. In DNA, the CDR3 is TGTGCCACCAGCAGGTTTACAGGTCCAACTAATGAAAAACTGTTTTTT.

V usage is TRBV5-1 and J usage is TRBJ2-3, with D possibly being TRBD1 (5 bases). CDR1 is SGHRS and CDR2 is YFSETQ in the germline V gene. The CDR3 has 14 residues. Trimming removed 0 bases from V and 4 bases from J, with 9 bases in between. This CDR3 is CASSLEGSADTQYF. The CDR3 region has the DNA TGCGCCAGCAGCTTGGAGGGGTCGGCAGATACGCAGTATTTT.

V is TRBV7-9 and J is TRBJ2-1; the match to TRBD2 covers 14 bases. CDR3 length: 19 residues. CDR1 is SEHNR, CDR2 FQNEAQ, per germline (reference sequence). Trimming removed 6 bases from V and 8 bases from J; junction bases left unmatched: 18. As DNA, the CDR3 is TGTGCCAGCAGTCCGGAGACTAGCGGGGGGGCCCCATTGGTCTATGAGCAGTTCTTC. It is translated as CASSPETSGGAPLVYEQFF.

The DNA for the CDR3 is TGTGCCAGCAGCTTGGTCCGGACAGGGGGCGCCGAGCAGTACTTC. It is translated as CASSLVRTGGAEQYF. V gene TRBV5-4 combines with J gene TRBJ2-7, with TRBD1 matching over 11 bases. CDR1 is SGHNT and CDR2 is YYREEE in the germline V gene (reference sequence). This CDR3 contains 15 residues. With V trimmed by 0 bases and J by 6 bases, 5 bases remained unmatched.

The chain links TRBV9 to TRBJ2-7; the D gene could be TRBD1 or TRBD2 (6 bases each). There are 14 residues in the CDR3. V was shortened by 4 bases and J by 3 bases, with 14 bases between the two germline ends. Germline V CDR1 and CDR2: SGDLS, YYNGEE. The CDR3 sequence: CASSHGGEGYEQYF. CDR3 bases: TGTGCCAGCAGCCACGGGGGCGAGGGCTACGAGCAGTACTTC.

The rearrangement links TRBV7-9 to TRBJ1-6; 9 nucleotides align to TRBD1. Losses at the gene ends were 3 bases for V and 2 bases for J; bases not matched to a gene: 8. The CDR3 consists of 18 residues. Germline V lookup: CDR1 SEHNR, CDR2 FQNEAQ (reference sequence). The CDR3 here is CASSFPGQGPAYNSPLHF. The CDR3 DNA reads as TGTGCCAGCAGCTTTCCCGGACAGGGGCCTGCCTATAATTCACCCCTCCACTTT.

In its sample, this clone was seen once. CDR3 amino acids: CASSLALQGGRTDTQYF. The CDR3 bases are TGTGCCAGCAGCTTAGCGTTACAGGGTGGGCGCACAGATACGCAGTATTTT. The chain employs TRBV7-9 and TRBJ2-3, with D maybe TRBD1 (6 bases). The CDR3 has 17 residues. Looked up from germline, CDR1 is SEHNR and CDR2 is FQNEAQ (reference sequence). The V and J ends lost 0 bases and 1 base respectively, with 14 bases between them.

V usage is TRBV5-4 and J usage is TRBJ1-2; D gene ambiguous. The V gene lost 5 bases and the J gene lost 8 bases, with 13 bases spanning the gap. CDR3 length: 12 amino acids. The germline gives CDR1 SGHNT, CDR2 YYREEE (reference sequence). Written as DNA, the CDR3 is TGTGCCAGCAGTACATTCGACGGGGGCTACACCTTC. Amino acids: CASSTFDGGYTF.

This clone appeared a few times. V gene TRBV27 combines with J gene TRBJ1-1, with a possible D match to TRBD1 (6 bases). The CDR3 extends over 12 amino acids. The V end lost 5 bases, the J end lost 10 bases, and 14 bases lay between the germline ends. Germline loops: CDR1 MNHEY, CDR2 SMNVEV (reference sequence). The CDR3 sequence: CASSGGGRGAFF. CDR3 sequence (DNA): TGTGCCAGCAGTGGCGGGGGCAGGGGAGCTTTCTTT.

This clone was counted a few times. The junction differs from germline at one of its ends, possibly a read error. In DNA, the CDR3 is TGCGCCAGCAGTTTGGACAGGGGTATGAACACTGAAGCTTTCTTT. This gives the protein CASSLDRGMNTEAFF. This chain links TRBV7-9 with TRBJ1-1, with 9 bases aligning to TRBD1. CDR1 and CDR2 from the germline V gene are SEHNR and FQNEAQ (reference sequence). CDR3 length: 15 residues.

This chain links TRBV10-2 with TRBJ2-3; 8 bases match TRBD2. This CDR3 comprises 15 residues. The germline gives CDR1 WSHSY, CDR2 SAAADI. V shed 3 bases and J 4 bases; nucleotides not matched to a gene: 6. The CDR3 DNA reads TGCGCCAGCAGTGATACTAGCGGTTTTCCAGATACGCAGTATTTT. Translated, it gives CASSDTSGFPDTQYF.

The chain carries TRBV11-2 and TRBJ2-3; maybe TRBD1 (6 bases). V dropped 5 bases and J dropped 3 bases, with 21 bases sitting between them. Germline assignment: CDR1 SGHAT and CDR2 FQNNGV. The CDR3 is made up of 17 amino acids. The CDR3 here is CASSLQPPGAGTDTQYF. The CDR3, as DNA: TGTGCCAGCAGCCTACAGCCCCCAGGGGCTGGGACAGATACGCAGTATTTT.

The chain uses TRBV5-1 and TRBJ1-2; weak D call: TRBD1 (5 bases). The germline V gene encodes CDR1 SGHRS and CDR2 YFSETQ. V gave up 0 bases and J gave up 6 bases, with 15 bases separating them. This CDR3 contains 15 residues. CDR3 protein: CASSLETGGGDGYTF. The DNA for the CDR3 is TGCGCCAGCAGCTTGGAAACGGGGGGAGGAGATGGCTACACCTTC.

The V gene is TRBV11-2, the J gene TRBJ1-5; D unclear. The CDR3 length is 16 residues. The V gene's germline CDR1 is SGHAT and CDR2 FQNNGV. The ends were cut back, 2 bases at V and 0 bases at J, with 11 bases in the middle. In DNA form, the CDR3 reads TGTGCCAGCAGCTTATCAACGCAGGATAGCAATCAGCCCCAGCATTTT. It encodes CASSLSTQDSNQPQHF.

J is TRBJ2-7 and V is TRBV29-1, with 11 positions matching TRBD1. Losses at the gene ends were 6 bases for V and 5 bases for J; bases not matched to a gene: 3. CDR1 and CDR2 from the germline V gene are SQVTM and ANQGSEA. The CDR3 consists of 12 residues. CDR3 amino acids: CSVGQGANEQYF. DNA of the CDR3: TGCAGCGTCGGACAGGGGGCGAACGAGCAGTACTTC.

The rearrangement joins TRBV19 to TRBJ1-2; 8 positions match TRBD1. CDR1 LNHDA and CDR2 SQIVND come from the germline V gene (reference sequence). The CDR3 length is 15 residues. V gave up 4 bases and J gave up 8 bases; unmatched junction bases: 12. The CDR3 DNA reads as TGTGCCAGTAGTAGGGGGGCACAGGGGACAGGAGGCTACACCTTC. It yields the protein CASSRGAQGTGGYTF.

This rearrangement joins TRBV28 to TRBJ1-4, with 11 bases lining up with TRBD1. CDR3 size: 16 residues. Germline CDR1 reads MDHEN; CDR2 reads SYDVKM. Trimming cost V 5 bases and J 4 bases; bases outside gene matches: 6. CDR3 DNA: TGTGCCAGCAGTCTCGGACAGGGGGCAAGTAATGAAAAACTGTTTTTT. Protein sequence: CASSLGQGASNEKLFF.

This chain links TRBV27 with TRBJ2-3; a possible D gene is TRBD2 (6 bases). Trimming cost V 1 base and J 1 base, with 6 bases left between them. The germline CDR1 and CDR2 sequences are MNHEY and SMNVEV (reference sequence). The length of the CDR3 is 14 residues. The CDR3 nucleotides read TGTGCCAGCAGTTTATGGGGGGGCACAGATACGCAGTATTTT. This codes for CASSLWGGTDTQYF.

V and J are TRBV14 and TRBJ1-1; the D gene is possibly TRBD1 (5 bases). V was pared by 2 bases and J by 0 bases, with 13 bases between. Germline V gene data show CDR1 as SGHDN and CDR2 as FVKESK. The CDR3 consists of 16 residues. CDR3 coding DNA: TGTGCCAGCAGCCAACCTGGGGGGTACTTGAACACTGAAGCTTTCTTT. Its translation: CASSQPGGYLNTEAFF.

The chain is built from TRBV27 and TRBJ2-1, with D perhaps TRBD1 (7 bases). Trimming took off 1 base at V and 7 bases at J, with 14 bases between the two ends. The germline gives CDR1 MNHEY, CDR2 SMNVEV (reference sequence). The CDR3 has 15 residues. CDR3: CASSLYEGAGNEQFF. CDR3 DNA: TGTGCCAGCAGTTTATATGAGGGGGCGGGGAATGAGCAGTTCTTC.

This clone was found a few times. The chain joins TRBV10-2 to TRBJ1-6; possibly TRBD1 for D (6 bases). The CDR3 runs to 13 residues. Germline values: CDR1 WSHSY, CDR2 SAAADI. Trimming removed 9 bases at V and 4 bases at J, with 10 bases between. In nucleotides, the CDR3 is TGCGCCAGTGGACAGATTTATAATTCACCCCTCCACTTT. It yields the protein CASGQIYNSPLHF.

Written as DNA, the CDR3 is TGTGCCATCTGGACGGGGCGCCCAGATACGCAGTATTTT. The encoded protein is CAIWTGRPDTQYF. The V gene is TRBV10-3, the J gene TRBJ2-3; TRBD1 or TRBD2 may be the D gene (5 bases each). The V gene lost 8 bases and the J gene lost 4 bases, with 13 bases spanning the gap. CDR1 ENHRY and CDR2 SYGVKD come from the germline V gene. The CDR3 is 13 residues long.

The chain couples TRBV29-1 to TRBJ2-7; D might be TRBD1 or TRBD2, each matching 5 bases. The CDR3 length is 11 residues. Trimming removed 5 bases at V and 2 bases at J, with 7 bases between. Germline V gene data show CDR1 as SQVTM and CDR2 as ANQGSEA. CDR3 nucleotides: TGCAGCGTTCAGGGAGCCTACGAGCAGTACTTC. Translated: CSVQGAYEQYF.

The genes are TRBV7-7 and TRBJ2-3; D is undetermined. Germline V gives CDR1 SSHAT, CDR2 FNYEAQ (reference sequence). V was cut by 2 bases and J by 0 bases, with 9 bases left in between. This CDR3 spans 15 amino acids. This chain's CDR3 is CASSLTMASTDTQYF. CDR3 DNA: TGTGCCAGCAGCTTAACCATGGCTAGCACAGATACGCAGTATTTT.

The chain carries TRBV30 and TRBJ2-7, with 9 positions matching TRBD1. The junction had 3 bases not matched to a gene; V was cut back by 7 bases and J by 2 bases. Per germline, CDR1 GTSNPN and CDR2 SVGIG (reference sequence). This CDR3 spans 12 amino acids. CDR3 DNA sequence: TGTGCCTTGGGACAGGGAACCTACGAGCAGTACTTC. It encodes CALGQGTYEQYF.

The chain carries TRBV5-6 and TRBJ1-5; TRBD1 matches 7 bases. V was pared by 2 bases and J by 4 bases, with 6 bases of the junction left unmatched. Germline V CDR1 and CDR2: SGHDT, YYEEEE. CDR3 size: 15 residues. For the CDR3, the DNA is TGTGCCAGCAGCTTAGGACAGGCGCGGAATCAGCCCCAGCATTTT. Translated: CASSLGQARNQPQHF.

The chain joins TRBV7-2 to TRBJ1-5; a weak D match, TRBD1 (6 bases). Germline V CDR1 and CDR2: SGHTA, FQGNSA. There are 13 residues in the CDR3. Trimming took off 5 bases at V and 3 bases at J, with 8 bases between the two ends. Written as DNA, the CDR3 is TGTGCCAGCAGCAGGGGGGCCAATCAGCCCCAGCATTTT. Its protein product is CASSRGANQPQHF.

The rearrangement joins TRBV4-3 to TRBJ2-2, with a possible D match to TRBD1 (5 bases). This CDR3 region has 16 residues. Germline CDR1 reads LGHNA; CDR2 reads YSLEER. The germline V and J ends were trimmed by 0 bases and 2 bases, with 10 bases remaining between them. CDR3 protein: CASSQDWGPNTGELFF. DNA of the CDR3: TGCGCCAGCAGCCAAGATTGGGGCCCCAACACCGGGGAGCTGTTTTTT.

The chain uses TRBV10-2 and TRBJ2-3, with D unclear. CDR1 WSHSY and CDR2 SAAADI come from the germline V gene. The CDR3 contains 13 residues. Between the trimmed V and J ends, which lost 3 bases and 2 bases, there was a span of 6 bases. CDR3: CASSDGVTDTQYF. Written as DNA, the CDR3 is TGCGCCAGCAGTGACGGAGTCACAGATACGCAGTATTTT.

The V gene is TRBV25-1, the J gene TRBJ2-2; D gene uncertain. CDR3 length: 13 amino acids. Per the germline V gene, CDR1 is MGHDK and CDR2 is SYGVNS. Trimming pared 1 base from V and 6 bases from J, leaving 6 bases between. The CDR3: CASSESDPGELFF. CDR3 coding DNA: TGTGCCAGCAGTGAATCGGATCCCGGGGAGCTGTTTTTT.